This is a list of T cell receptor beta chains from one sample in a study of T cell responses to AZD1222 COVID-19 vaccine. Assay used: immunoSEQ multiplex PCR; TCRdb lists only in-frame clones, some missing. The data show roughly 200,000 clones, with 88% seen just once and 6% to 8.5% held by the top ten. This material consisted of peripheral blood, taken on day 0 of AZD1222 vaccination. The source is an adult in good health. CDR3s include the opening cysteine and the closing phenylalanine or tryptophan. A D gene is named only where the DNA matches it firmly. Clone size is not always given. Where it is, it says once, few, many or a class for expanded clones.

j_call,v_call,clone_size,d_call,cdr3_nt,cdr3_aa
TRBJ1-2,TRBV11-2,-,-,TGTGCCAGCAGCTTATTATCCGGATATGGCTACACCTTC,CASSLLSGYGYTF
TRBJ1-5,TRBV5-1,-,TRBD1,TGCGCCAGCAGCTCAGGGGGCGCCAATCAGCCCCAGCATTTT,CASSSGGANQPQHF
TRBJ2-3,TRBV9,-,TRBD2,TGTGCCAGCAGCTATCGGTCTAGCGGGGGGGCCTTCGGGACAGCAGATACGCAGTATTTT,CASSYRSSGGAFGTADTQYF
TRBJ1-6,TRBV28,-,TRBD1,TGTGCCAGCAGTTTCATCCCGGGACAGGGTAGGTCACCCCTCCACTTT,CASSFIPGQGRSPLHF
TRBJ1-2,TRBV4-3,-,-,TGCGCCAGCAGCCCACTCCCCCCGAACTATGGCTACACCTTC,CASSPLPPNYGYTF
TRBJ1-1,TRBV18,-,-,TGTGCCAGCTCACCTGCGACAGGGAACACTGAAGCTTTCTTT,CASSPATGNTEAFF
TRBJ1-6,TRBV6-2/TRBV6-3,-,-,TGTGCCAGCAGTTACCTACCGACTTCTGATTCACCCCTCCACTTT,CASSYLPTSDSPLHF
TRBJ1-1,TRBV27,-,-,TGTGCCAGCAGTTTTGGGGGGTTGAACACTGAAGCTTTCTTT,CASSFGGLNTEAFF
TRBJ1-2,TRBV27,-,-,TGTGCCAGCAGTTTATCACTCACACTACCATATGGCTACACCTTC,CASSLSLTLPYGYTF
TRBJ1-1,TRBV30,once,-,TGTGCCTGGAGCCGGGACCAGAACACTGAAGCTTTCTTT,CAWSRDQNTEAFF
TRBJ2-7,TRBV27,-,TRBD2,TGTGCCAGCAGTCCTCTAGCGGGGGATAACTACGAGCAGTACTTC,CASSPLAGDNYEQYF
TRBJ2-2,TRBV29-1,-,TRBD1,TGCAGCGTTGGGACAGGGAGGACCGGGGAGCTGTTTTTT,CSVGTGRTGELFF
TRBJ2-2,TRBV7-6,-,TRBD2,TGTGCCAGCAGCTTAGCAGGACTAGTGTCCGGGGAGCTGTTTTTT,CASSLAGLVSGELFF
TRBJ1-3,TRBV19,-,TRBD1,TGTGCCAGTAGTATTGGGGACAGCGACTCTGGAAACACCATATATTTT,CASSIGDSDSGNTIYF
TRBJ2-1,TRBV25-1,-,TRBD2,TGTGCCAGCAGCCGCGGGGGGAGCTCCTACAATGAGCAGTTCTTC,CASSRGGSSYNEQFF
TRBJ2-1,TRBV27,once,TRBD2,TGTGCCAGCAGTCAGACTAGCGGGGGGATCGGCTCCTACAATGAGCAGTTCTTC,CASSQTSGGIGSYNEQFF
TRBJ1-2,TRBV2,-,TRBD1,TGTGCCAGGGACAGGGGGCAATACTATGGCTACACCTTC,CARDRGQYYGYTF
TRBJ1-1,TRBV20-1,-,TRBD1,TGCAGTGCTAGTCACAGGGGAGGGAACACTGAAGCTTTCTTT,CSASHRGGNTEAFF
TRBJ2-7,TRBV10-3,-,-,TGTGCCATCAGTGAGTTTCCAGGGGACTACGAGCAGTACTTC,CAISEFPGDYEQYF
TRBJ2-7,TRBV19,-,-,TGTGCCAGTAGTGTCGGCGGTAACTACGAGCAGTACTTC,CASSVGGNYEQYF
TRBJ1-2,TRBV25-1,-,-,TGTGCCAGCAGTGCAGGGGAACGCGGCTACACCTTC,CASSAGERGYTF
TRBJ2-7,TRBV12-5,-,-,TGTGCTAGTGTTTTAACGGAGGCCGTCTACGAGCAGTACTTC,CASVLTEAVYEQYF
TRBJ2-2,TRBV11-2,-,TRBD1,TGTGCCAGCAGCACCAGACAGGGCGGAAGGTACACCGGGGAGCTGTTTTTT,CASSTRQGGRYTGELFF
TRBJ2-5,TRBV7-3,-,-,TGTGCCAGCAGCTCCGGGGCAGCCGGGGAAGAGACCCAGTACTTC,CASSSGAAGEETQYF
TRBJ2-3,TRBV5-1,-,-,TGCGCCAGCAGCTTGATCTTCACAGATACGCAGTATTTT,CASSLIFTDTQYF
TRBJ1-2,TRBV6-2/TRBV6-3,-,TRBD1,TGTGCCAGCAGTTCTTGGGACAGAAACTATGGCTACACCTTC,CASSSWDRNYGYTF
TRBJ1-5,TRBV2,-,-,TGTGCCAGCAGCCTCGGGGGGAGTCAGCCCCAGCATTTT,CASSLGGSQPQHF
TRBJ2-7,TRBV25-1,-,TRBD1,TGTGCCAGCAGGCCGGACAGGGAACCCTACGAGCAGTACTTC,CASRPDREPYEQYF
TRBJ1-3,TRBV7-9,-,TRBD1,TGTGCCAGCAGCTTTCAGGGGGCATCTGGAAACACCATATATTTT,CASSFQGASGNTIYF
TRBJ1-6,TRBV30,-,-,TGTGCCTGGAAGGCGGAGGGGAATTCACCCCTCCACTTT,CAWKAEGNSPLHF
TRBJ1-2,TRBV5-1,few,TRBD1,TGCGCCAGCAGCGCCCAGACAGGGGGCGGAGGCTACACCTTC,CASSAQTGGGGYTF
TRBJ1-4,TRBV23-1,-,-,TGCGCCAGCGAGTTACTAAGGGGGGGTGTCGAAAAACTGTTTTTT,CASELLRGGVEKLFF
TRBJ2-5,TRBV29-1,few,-,TGCAGCGGAAACAGGGACCAAGAGACCCAGTACTTC,CSGNRDQETQYF
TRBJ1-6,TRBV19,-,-,TGTGCCACGACGGGCGGAGGGCGTAATTCACCCCTCCACTTT,CATTGGGRNSPLHF
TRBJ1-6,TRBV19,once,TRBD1,TGTGCCAGTAGTAAGCAGGGGGCTGGTTCACCCCTCCACTTT,CASSKQGAGSPLHF
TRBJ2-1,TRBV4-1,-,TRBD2,TGCGCCAGCAGCCAAGATCCCAGCGGGGGCCACAATGAGCAGTTCTTC,CASSQDPSGGHNEQFF
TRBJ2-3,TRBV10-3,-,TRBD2,TGTGCCACTGGGACTAGCGGGGGGAGCACAGATACGCAGTATTTT,CATGTSGGSTDTQYF
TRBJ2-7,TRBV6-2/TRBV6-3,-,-,TGTGCCAGCAGTTACGGGGGTTACTCCTACGAGCAGTACTTC,CASSYGGYSYEQYF
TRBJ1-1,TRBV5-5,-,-,TGTGCCAGCAGCTTGGGGCGGAACACTGAAGCTTTCTTT,CASSLGRNTEAFF
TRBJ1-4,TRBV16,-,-,TGTGCCAGCAGCCAATCCTGGGAAAAACTGTTTTTT,CASSQSWEKLFF
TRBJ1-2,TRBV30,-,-,TGTGCCTGGAGTGCCCGGGGCCCCGAAAGTTGCACCTTC,CAWSARGPESCTF
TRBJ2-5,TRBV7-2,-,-,TGTGCCAGCAGCCGTCGACAGGCAGGAGAGACCCAGTACTTC,CASSRRQAGETQYF
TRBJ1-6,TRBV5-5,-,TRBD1,TGTGCCAGCAGCGCCTACAGGGGCGCCTATAATTCACCCCTCCACTTT,CASSAYRGAYNSPLHF
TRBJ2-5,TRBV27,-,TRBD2,TGTGCCAGCAGTTTATCAGCGGGGGCTTCCGAGAGGGGGACCCAGTACTTC,CASSLSAGASERGTQYF
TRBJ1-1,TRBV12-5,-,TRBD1,TGTGCTAGTGGTTTGGGCTTGGACAGGGGGGACACTGAAGCTTTCTTT,CASGLGLDRGDTEAFF
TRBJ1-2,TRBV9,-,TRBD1,TGTGCCAGCAGCCCGGGGACAGGGTTCTATGGCTACACCTTC,CASSPGTGFYGYTF
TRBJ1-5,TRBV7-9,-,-,TGTGCCAGCAGCTTTGGGAGTCCGAGGGGCAATCAGCCCCAGCATTTT,CASSFGSPRGNQPQHF
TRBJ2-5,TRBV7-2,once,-,TGTGCCAGCAGTCGCCCCGGGGAGACCCAGTACTTC,CASSRPGETQYF
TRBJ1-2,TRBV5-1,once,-,TGCGCCAGCAGCCCAGGGGATGGCTACACCTTC,CASSPGDGYTF
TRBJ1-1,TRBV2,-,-,TGTGCCAGCAGTGAAGCGCTTCAAGGAGCCAAAGCTTTCTTT,CASSEALQGAKAFF
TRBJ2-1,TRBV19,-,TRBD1,TGTGCCAGTAGTCCCCTGGACAGGGGAGGCAATGAGCAGTTCTTC,CASSPLDRGGNEQFF